This T cell receptor (beta chain) was identified during a study of shared clonotypes between healthy human individuals (dated by TCRdb to between 2020 and 2021). Broadly, across the study: The cohort comprised two women and a few men aged 18 to 49 years. For each donor, three plates each were used for CD4 naive and CD4 memory, two plates were used for CD8 naive, and one plate was used for CD8 memory. To estimate repertoire size and how much clonotypes are shared between individuals, the study performed deep sequencing of blood TCR repertoires from about five healthy adults. To increase sequencing depth and limit assay-specific biases, TCR repertoire library preparation and sequencing were carried out by different laboratories using diverse techniques. Between about 0.8 and 8.9 billion PBMCs per donor were obtained by leukapheresis.

Of note for this clone: Its specific antigen is unknown. Base qualities are missing; no much larger clone stands one base away. Different DNA sequences within this sample yield the same CDR3.

What the authors observed across the whole study: Pairwise subsampling led to the expectation that sequencing depth would affect the degree of clonotype sharing among donors. Larger estimated clonotype richness was generally found for naive subsets than for memory subsets. The genetic and exposure-history diversity represented was limited by the small number of donors. About 5% of naive CD4, around 3.5% of naive CD8, about 2.5% of memory CD4, and 0.4% of memory CD8 clonotypes were shared across several donors. Only blood was sampled, and tissue TCR repertoires likely differ from those in blood. Compared with non-shared clonotypes, clonotypes shared by all four sorted-subset donors had higher generation probabilities. Incomplete sequencing was indicated by rarefaction of sorted-subset datasets, despite the large sequencing depth.

Using the deep immunoSEQ assay, TCR CDR3 regions were amplified from genomic DNA by multiplex PCR. For each cell subset, the extracted genomic DNA was distributed evenly across all wells of several immunoSEQ 96-well plates, and each plate served as one replicate. For sorted subsets, around 200 ng genomic DNA, equal to about 30,000 T cell genomes, was loaded into each replicate PCR. Purified libraries were quantified with a Qubit 3.0 fluorometer, sized on a Bioanalyzer 2100, and re-quantified with the KAPA Library Quantification kit. Each immunoSEQ 96-well plate was sequenced on its own single-read 150-cycle Illumina NextSeq 550 flow cell. The published analysis was carried out like this. Because only junctional sequences without quality scores were contained in the immunoSEQ output, filtering matching that applied to full-length reads could not be performed. To assign V/J genes and CDR3, sequences were annotated using PyIR, a Python wrapper for IgBLAST v1.9, with IMGT germline references. Reads were removed for weak V/J assignments (E-value above 1e-6), missing CDR3, stop codons, out-of-frame junctions, or ambiguous translated residues. A V3J clonotype was defined by an identical inferred V gene, J gene, and CDR3 amino acid sequence. To compute the percentage overlap between repertoires, the number of shared unique clonotypes was divided by the size of the smaller repertoire. Repertoire richness was assessed with RTK rarefaction, the Chao1 estimator, and Recon v2.1 estimates of unobserved clonotypes. For all TCRbeta clonotypes obtained by the gDNA method from several donors, generation probabilities were computed with OLGA. In its TCRdb copy, this immuneACCESS table keeps in-frame sequences only and misses some clones. Where compared with another copy, unresolved V genes explain less than half of these, and the others have no known cause. D and trimming were read from the DNA, whereas the V and J calls and clone size are those reported in that table. The sample table contains around 2.1 million clones; only one count was recorded for approximately 94% of them. The ten largest clones capture 0.1% to 0.15% of the sample.

The donors were healthy, HIV-negative adults with no recently reported acute infections or vaccinations. Every donor was a Caucasian adult residing in Nashville, Tennessee, USA. Magnetic negative selection was used to enrich CD4+ T cells, after which naive cells were positively selected on CD45RA and the negative fraction became the memory subset. Blood was collected by leukapheresis, and PBMCs were isolated by Ficoll-Histopaque density gradient centrifugation and then cryopreserved in liquid nitrogen vapor phase. Analytical flow cytometry was used to check the purity and quantity of each magnetically sorted T cell population. From each sorted fraction, genomic DNA was isolated and quantified by UV absorbance on a Nanodrop 2000c. Including the terminal cysteine and phenylalanine, the CDR3 comprises 14 residues. The DNA shown is the 42-base CDR3, in frame from base 1. CDR1 is given as ENHRY and CDR2 as SYGVKD, both from the germline V gene. Germline trimming: 3 bases from V, 0 bases from J; junction bases outside gene matches: 1.

The material sequenced was naive CD4+ T cells sorted from blood. The sample's cell subset or site, from its label and the paper: CD45RA+ positively selected. This receptor chain uses TRBV10-3 and TRBJ2-7; TRBD1 aligns with 8 central bases. The clonotype was recovered from a man between 18 and 29 years old in good health. The DNA is as follows: TGTGCCATCAGTGAAGGACAGGGCTCCTACGAGCAGTACTTC. Translation gives CAISEGQGSYEQYF.